Presented here are 20 T cell receptor beta chains from one specimen sequenced in a study of cytotoxic CD8 clonotypes in ibrutinib-treated CLL. Generated by immunoSEQ multiplex PCR, the TCRdb table keeps only in-frame clones and is missing some. In the table there are fewer than 90,000 clones, around 84% of which are singletons. The sequences come from PBMCs, collected before ibrutinib treatment. The receptor set was obtained from a human donor with chronic lymphocytic leukemia.

This chain uses TRBV10-3 with TRBJ2-3, with TRBD2 matching 10 bases. With 8 bases clipped from V and 6 bases from J, the junction kept 5 bases outside the gene matches. The CDR3 is 13 residues long. Germline-derived CDR1 and CDR2 are ENHRY and SYGVKD. The CDR3 DNA reads as TGTGCCATCTTAAAGCGGGAGGGGGATACGCAGTATTTT. This encodes CAILKREGDTQYF.

This clone has only one observation. This sequence joins TRBV4-1 and TRBJ2-7; D assignment may be TRBD1 or TRBD2 (6 bases each). Germline V CDR1 and CDR2: MGHRA, YSYEKL. Deletions cut 5 bases from V and 2 bases from J, with 10 bases between. This CDR3 region has 13 residues. CDR3 bases: TGCGCCAGCAGCTGGGGGGCAACCTACGAGCAGTACTTC. The encoded protein is CASSWGATYEQYF.

The rearrangement joins TRBV4-3 to TRBJ2-3; D is unresolved. V lost 1 base to trimming and J lost 7 bases, with 6 bases between them. Germline V gives CDR1 LGHNA, CDR2 YSLEER. The CDR3 is 12 residues long. In DNA form, the CDR3 reads TGCGCCAGCAGCCAAGGGCTAAATACGCAGTATTTT. Translation gives CASSQGLNTQYF.

This chain joins TRBV5-1 and TRBJ2-5; D remains ambiguous. Trimming shortened V by 1 base and J by 2 bases, and 3 bases separated the two germline ends. Germline V lookup: CDR1 SGHRS, CDR2 YFSETQ. The CDR3 runs 12 residues. The CDR3 DNA is TGCGCCAGCAGCTTGACTCAAGAGACCCAGTACTTC. Translation: CASSLTQETQYF.

V usage is TRBV7-3 and J usage is TRBJ2-3; D remains ambiguous. The germline CDR1 and CDR2 sequences are SGHTA and FQGTGA. V was pared by 2 bases and J by 0 bases, with 9 bases between. There are 15 residues in the CDR3. CDR3 in amino acids: CASSLGRFSTDTQYF. The CDR3 DNA reads TGTGCCAGCAGCTTAGGCAGGTTTAGCACAGATACGCAGTATTTT.

This clone appeared a few times. In nucleotides, the CDR3 is TGTGCCAGCGCCCTGGGGACGTCTGGGGCCAACGTCCTGACTTTC. Amino acid sequence: CASALGTSGANVLTF. This chain joins TRBV6-1 and TRBJ2-6; D is perhaps TRBD1 or TRBD2 (5 bases each). V was pared by 8 bases and J by 1 base, with 12 bases between. The CDR3 is made up of 15 amino acids. Germline assignment: CDR1 MNHNS and CDR2 SASEGT.

The chain has TRBV29-1 and TRBJ2-1; no clear D. Germline V gene data show CDR1 as SQVTM and CDR2 as ANQGSEA. V lost 4 bases to trimming and J lost 7 bases, with 5 bases between them. This CDR3 has 10 residues. The CDR3 DNA is TGCAGCGTTGTTTCAAATGAGCAGTTCTTC. It translates to CSVVSNEQFF.

The count of this clone is one. V gene TRBV27 combines with J gene TRBJ2-1, with a weak D call TRBD2 (5 bases). CDR1 is MNHEY and CDR2 is SMNVEV in the germline V gene (reference sequence). The V end lost 8 bases, the J end lost 4 bases, and 15 bases lay between the germline ends. The CDR3 runs 14 residues. The CDR3 bases are TGTGCCAGCCTAGGACTCCGGGGTTACAATGAGCAGTTCTTC. Protein product: CASLGLRGYNEQFF.

Only a few counts were recorded for this clone. This chain connects TRBV18 to TRBJ1-4; possibly TRBD1 for D (6 bases). The V and J ends lost 3 bases and 0 bases respectively, with 11 bases between them. The CDR3 is 16 amino acids. Germline CDR1 reads KGHSH; CDR2 reads LQKENI. This chain's CDR3 is CASSPLGGATNEKLFF. CDR3 sequence (DNA): TGTGCCAGCTCACCTTTAGGGGGGGCAACTAATGAAAAACTGTTTTTT.

The CDR3, as DNA: TGTGCCAGCAGCTCTCGCGGGACAGTCCTTTCGGTCGAGCAGTACTTC. Translation: CASSSRGTVLSVEQYF. The chain recombines TRBV7-2 with TRBJ2-7; D is perhaps TRBD1 (7 bases). The ends were cut back, 4 bases at V and 6 bases at J, with 22 bases in the middle. The CDR3 runs 16 residues. Looked up from germline, CDR1 is SGHTA and CDR2 is FQGNSA.

This chain connects TRBV29-1 to TRBJ2-5; D is undetermined. The CDR3 length is 14 residues. V gave up 4 bases and J gave up 2 bases, with 14 bases separating them. The V gene's germline CDR1 is SQVTM and CDR2 ANQGSEA. In nucleotides, the CDR3 is TGCAGCGTTGTTTGGTCGAGCAAACAAGAGACCCAGTACTTC. Translated: CSVVWSSKQETQYF.

The rearrangement joins TRBV19 to TRBJ2-3, with D possibly TRBD2 on 5 matching bases. The CDR3 has 12 residues. V lost 8 bases and J lost 4, with 10 bases in between. Germline assignment: CDR1 LNHDA and CDR2 SQIVND (reference sequence). This chain's CDR3 is CASGWRPDTQYF. The DNA for the CDR3 is TGTGCCAGTGGATGGAGGCCAGATACGCAGTATTTT.

The CDR3 region has the DNA TGTGCCACCAGCAGAGACCTAGCGGGAAGGGTTGGGGAGACCCAGTACTTC. Residues: CATSRDLAGRVGETQYF. The rearrangement joins TRBV15 to TRBJ2-5; TRBD2 matches 9 bases. CDR1 LNHNV and CDR2 YYDKDF come from the germline V gene (reference sequence). V dropped 0 bases and J dropped 5; count of bases not matched to a gene: 10. The CDR3 is 17 residues long.

The chain combines TRBV15 with TRBJ2-4, with D uncertain. CDR1 LNHNV and CDR2 YYDKDF come from the germline V gene (reference sequence). This CDR3 comprises 13 residues. Trimming left V 1 base short and J 8 bases short, with 9 bases between. DNA for the CDR3: TGTGCCACCAGCAGAGCGTTCGCGGACATTCAGTACTTC. Translating it yields CATSRAFADIQYF.

This chain joins TRBV30 and TRBJ1-3; TRBD1 matches at 7 bases. The J segment lost 4 bases and the V segment lost 5 bases, leaving 14 bases of the junction unmatched. This CDR3 has 16 residues. From germline, CDR1 is GTSNPN and CDR2 SVGIG (reference sequence). The CDR3 DNA reads TGTGCCTGGTCCCAGAAAAAGGGGGCGGGAGGAAACACCATATATTTT. This encodes CAWSQKKGAGGNTIYF.

V and J are TRBV7-6 and TRBJ2-1; TRBD2 aligns across 7 bases. Germline values: CDR1 SGHVS, CDR2 FNYEAQ. Unmatched junction bases numbered 9, after V lost 1 base and J lost 9 bases. CDR3 size: 15 residues. The CDR3 sequence: CASSLVGAGVSEQFF. The CDR3 DNA reads TGTGCCAGCAGCTTAGTGGGCGCGGGAGTCAGTGAGCAGTTCTTC.

J is TRBJ2-6 and V is TRBV18; TRBD2 is a possible D gene (5 bases). The V end was cut by 1 base, the J end by 2 bases, with 15 bases between. Germline V gene data show CDR1 as KGHSH and CDR2 as LQKENI. CDR3 length: 18 amino acids. The CDR3 region is CASSPLIGQRTGANVLTF. The CDR3, as DNA: TGTGCCAGCTCACCACTTATCGGGCAGCGGACTGGGGCCAACGTCCTGACTTTC.

The gene calls are TRBV29-1 and TRBJ2-2; tentatively, D is TRBD2 (6 bases). V was cut by 1 base and J by 5 bases, with 11 bases left in between. Germline CDR1 reads SQVTM; CDR2 reads ANQGSEA. The CDR3 is made up of 14 amino acids. CDR3 nucleotide sequence: TGCAGCGTTGAAGGTTGGAGGGAGACCGGGGAGCTGTTTTTT. Translated: CSVEGWRETGELFF.

Details on this clone: A junction boundary mismatches the germline segment, possibly from a read error. V gene TRBV29-1 combines with J gene TRBJ2-5, with 9 bases matching TRBD2. Germline V gene sequence: CDR1 SQVTM, CDR2 ANQGSEA. The CDR3 runs 15 residues. The CDR3 here is CSVEAGNSGRETQYF. The CDR3 region has the DNA TGCAGCGTAGAAGCCGGGAATAGCGGGAGAGAGACCCAGTACTTC.

The chain is built from TRBV5-1 and TRBJ2-1, with 12 bases identical to TRBD2. Germline-derived CDR1 and CDR2 are SGHRS and YFSETQ. V lost 4 bases and J lost 7; bases outside the gene matches: 6. The CDR3 runs 15 residues. The CDR3 bases are TGCGCCAGCAGCCTGCTAGCGGGAGGGACGAATGAGCAGTTCTTC. Translating it yields CASSLLAGGTNEQFF.